Described below is a single TCR beta chain sequence and its context. The target antigen is unknown. This entry comes from a study of cytomegalovirus exposure and HLA in healthy donors. PCR primers comprised 60 Vbeta and 13 Jbeta primers. Produced via immunoSEQ multiplex PCR; TCRdb's table is partial and in-frame only. The sample comprises around 130,000 clones, 81% of which are singletons, and about 0.63% rests with the top ten. This CDR3 is 13 amino acids long. V was shortened by 0 bases and J by 4 bases, with 7 bases between the two germline ends. The germline V gene encodes CDR1 GTSNPN and CDR2 SVGIG (reference sequence). Study-level points and caveats: In vitro work confirmed that three CMV-associated chains recognize CMV antigens.

The chain employs TRBV30 and TRBJ1-5; D not certain. The source is a man in his late teens or twenties in good health and CMV-seronegative. The sequencing input was PBMCs. The CDR3 DNA reads as TGTGCCTGGAGTGTAAGCAGGAATCAGCCCCAGCATTTT. Protein sequence: CAWSVSRNQPQHF.